This TCR beta chain originates from a study of CD8+CD57+ T cells in acquired aplastic anemia. Study context: Mean yield of DNA from sorted CD4+ and CD8+ cells was approximately 3 ug. Healthy donor CD4+ samples were sequenced to a depth that averaged around 9.8 million reads. General observations from the study: Patients and controls were found to share about 31 CD8+ CDR3 sequences. In CD8+ cells, Simpson's diversity showed no significant difference between patients and controls.

With 4 bases clipped from V and 4 bases from J, the junction kept 8 bases outside the gene matches. The CDR3 contains 15 residues. CDR1 SGDLS and CDR2 YYNGEE come from the germline V gene. TCR beta VDJ combinations and CDR3 sequences were profiled from genomic DNA. MiXCR was run by TCRdb on the reads, yielding one entry per CDR3 protein. The sample has a few hundred thousand distinct CDR3 sequences, 60% to 65% seen once; the top ten hold roughly 29%. Concerning this clonotype itself: Its specificity is not known.

This clonotype originated in a human donor in good health. Sequencing was carried out using sorted CD4+, CD8+, or CD8+CD57+ T cells (not recorded which) from PBMCs. This rearrangement joins TRBV9 to TRBJ2-1; 7 bases line up with TRBD2. The CDR3 DNA reads as TGTGCCAGCAGCTTTTCCGGGGGGTTATACAATGAGCAGTTCTTC. Translated: CASSFSGGLYNEQFF.